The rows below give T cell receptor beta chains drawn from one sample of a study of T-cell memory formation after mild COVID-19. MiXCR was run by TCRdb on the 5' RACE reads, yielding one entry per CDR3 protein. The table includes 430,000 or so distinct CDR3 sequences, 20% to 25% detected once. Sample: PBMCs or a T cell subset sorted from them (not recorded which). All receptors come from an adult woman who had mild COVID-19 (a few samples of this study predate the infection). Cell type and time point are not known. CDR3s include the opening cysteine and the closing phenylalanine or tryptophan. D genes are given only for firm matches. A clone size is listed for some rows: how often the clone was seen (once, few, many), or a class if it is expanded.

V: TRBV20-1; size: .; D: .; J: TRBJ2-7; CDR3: CSARDWGGRGAYEQYF; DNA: TGCAGTGCTAGAGATTGGGGTGGCAGGGGGGCCTACGAGCAGTACTTC
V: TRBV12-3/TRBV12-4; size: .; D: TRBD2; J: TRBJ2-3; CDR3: CASRDSGVGTDTQYF; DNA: TGTGCCAGCAGGGATAGCGGGGTGGGTACAGATACGCAGTATTTT
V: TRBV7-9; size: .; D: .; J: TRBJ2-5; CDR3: CASSSPTPARANQETQYF; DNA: TGTGCCAGCAGCTCCCCCACCCCGGCCCGGGCAAACCAAGAGACCCAGTACTTC
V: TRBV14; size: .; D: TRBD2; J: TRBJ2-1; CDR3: CASSQGLAGFYNEQFF; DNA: TGTGCCAGCAGCCAGGGTCTAGCGGGGTTCTACAATGAGCAGTTCTTC
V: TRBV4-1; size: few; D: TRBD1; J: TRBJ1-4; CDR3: CASSLRQGRNEKLFF; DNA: TGCGCCAGCAGCCTAAGACAGGGGCGTAATGAAAAACTGTTTTTT
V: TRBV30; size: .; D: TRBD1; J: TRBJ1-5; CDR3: CAWSVPGQSNQPQHF; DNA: TGTGCCTGGAGTGTACCGGGACAGAGCAATCAGCCCCAGCATTTT
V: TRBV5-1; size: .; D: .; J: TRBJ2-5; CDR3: CASSRNPTGGDQETQYF; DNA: TGCGCCAGCAGCCGCAACCCTACAGGGGGGGACCAAGAGACCCAGTACTTC
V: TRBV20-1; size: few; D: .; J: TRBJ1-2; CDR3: CSARDEGGGTTYRANYGYTF; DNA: TGCAGTGCTAGAGATGAAGGCGGGGGGACGACTTACAGGGCCAACTATGGCTACACCTTC
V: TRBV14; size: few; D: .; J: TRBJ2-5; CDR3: CASSHQSVGGQYF; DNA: TGTGCCAGCAGCCACCAGTCAGTAGGAGGCCAGTACTTC
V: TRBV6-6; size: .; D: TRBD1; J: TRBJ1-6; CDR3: CASSQGQVLNSPLHF; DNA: TGTGCCAGCAGCCAGGGACAGGTCTTGAATTCACCCCTCCACTTT
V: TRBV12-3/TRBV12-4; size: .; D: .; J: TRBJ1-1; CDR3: CASRMQANTEAFF; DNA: TGTGCCAGCAGAATGCAGGCGAACACTGAAGCTTTCTTT
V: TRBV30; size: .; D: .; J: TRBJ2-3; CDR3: CAWSVQVGTQYF; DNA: TGTGCCTGGAGTGTACAGGTGGGGACGCAGTATTTT
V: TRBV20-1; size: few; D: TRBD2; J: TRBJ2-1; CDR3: CSARDLGTSRFF; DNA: TGCAGTGCTAGAGATCTGGGGACTAGCAGGTTCTTC
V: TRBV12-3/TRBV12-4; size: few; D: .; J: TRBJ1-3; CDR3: CASSLFSSGNTIYF; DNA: TGTGCCAGCAGTTTATTCTCATCCGGAAACACCATATATTTT
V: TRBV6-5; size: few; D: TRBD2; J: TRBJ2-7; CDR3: CASSHLPGTRDYEQYF; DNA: TGTGCCAGCAGTCACCTACCCGGGACTAGGGACTACGAGCAGTACTTC
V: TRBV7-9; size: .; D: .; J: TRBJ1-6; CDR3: CASSLDGRAHSPLHF; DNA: TGTGCCAGCAGCTTAGACGGAAGGGCTCATTCACCCCTCCACTTT
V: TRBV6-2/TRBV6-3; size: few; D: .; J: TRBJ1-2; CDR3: CASRQPGPTLTYGYTF; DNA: TGTGCCAGCAGACAGCCGGGACCTACCCTAACCTATGGCTACACCTTC
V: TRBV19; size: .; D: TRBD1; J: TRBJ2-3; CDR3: CASSDRGITDTQYF; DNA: TGTGCCAGTTCGGACAGGGGAATCACAGATACGCAGTATTTT
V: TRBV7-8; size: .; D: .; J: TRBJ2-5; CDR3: CASSGDSGGTQYF; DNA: TGTGCCAGCAGCGGGGACTCCGGCGGGACCCAGTACTTC
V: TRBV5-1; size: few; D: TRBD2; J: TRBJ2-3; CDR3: CASSLAGGVADTQYF; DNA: TGCGCCAGCAGCTTAGCGGGGGGCGTCGCAGATACGCAGTATTTT
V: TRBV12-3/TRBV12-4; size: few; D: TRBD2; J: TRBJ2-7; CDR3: CASSLRASGTTQPYEQYF; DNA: TGTGCCAGCAGTTTGAGGGCTAGCGGGACCACCCAGCCCTACGAGCAGTACTTC
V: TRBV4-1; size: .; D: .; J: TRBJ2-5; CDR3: CASSQLTSSGTQYF; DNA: TGCGCCAGCAGCCAGCTGACTAGTTCTGGGACCCAGTACTTC
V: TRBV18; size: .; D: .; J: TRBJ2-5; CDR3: CASSPRDGSQETQYF; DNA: TGTGCCAGCTCTCCCAGGGACGGCTCTCAAGAGACCCAGTACTTC
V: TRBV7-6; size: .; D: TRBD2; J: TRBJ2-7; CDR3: CASRGSGAYEQYF; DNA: TGTGCCAGCAGGGGTAGCGGGGCTTACGAGCAGTACTTC
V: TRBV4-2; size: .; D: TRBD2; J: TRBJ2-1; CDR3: CASSQEHSGTSGGAGEQFF; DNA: TGTGCCAGCAGCCAAGAGCACTCCGGGACTAGCGGGGGGGCGGGTGAGCAGTTCTTC
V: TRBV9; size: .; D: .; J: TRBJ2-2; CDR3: CASSVARAWTGELFF; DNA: TGTGCCAGCAGCGTAGCGAGGGCGTGGACCGGGGAGCTGTTTTTT
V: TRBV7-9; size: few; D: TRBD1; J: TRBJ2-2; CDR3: CASSLSTGGYLTNTGELFF; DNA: TGTGCCAGCAGCTTATCGACAGGGGGGTACCTAACGAACACCGGGGAGCTGTTTTTT
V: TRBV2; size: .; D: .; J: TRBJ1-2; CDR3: CASSDWQGYGYTF; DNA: TGTGCCAGCAGTGATTGGCAGGGCTATGGCTACACCTTC
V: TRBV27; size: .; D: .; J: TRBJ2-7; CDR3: CASSLSNGREQYF; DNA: TGTGCCAGCAGTTTATCGAACGGTCGCGAGCAGTACTTC
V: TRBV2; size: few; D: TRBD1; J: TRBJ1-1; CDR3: CASSEGGTGLNTEAFF; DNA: TGTGCCAGCAGTGAAGGGGGGACAGGGTTGAACACTGAAGCTTTCTTT
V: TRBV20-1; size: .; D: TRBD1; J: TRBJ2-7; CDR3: CSALDRGLYEQYF; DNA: TGCAGTGCTCTAGACAGGGGGCTTTACGAGCAGTACTTC
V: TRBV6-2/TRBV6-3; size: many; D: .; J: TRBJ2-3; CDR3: CASSYRARLYADTQYF; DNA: TGTGCCAGCAGTTACCGAGCCAGGCTATACGCCGATACGCAGTATTTT
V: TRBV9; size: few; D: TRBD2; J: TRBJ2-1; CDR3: CASSVSGGVSYNEQFF; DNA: TGTGCCAGCAGCGTGAGCGGGGGAGTCTCCTACAATGAGCAGTTCTTC
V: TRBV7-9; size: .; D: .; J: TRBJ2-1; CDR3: CASSFQRGDEQFF; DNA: TGTGCCAGCAGCTTTCAGAGGGGTGATGAGCAGTTCTTC
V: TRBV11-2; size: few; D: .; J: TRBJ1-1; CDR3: CASGRPRMGTEAFF; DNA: TGTGCCAGCGGCAGACCGCGGATGGGGACTGAAGCTTTCTTT
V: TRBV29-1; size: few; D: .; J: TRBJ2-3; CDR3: CSVDGSTDTQYF; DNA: TGCAGCGTTGACGGCAGCACAGATACGCAGTATTTT
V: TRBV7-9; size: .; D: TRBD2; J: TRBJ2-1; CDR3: CASSSPGASGGNSYNEQFF; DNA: TGTGCCAGCAGCTCCCCCGGGGCTAGCGGGGGGAACTCCTACAATGAGCAGTTCTTC
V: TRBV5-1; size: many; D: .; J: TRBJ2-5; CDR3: CASSLDGGPRMAQYF; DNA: TGCGCCAGCAGCTTGGATGGAGGACCCCGCATGGCCCAGTACTTC
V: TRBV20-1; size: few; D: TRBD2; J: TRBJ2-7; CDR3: CSASGLAGGNTYEQYF; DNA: TGCAGTGCATCCGGACTAGCGGGGGGTAATACCTACGAGCAGTACTTC
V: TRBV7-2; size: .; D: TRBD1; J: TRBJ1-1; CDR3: CASSLDRGAVNTEAFF; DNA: TGTGCCAGCAGCCTGGACAGGGGGGCAGTGAACACTGAAGCTTTCTTT
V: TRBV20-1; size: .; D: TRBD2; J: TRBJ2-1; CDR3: CSARDPSGGAIRNNEQFF; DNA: TGCAGTGCTAGAGATCCTAGCGGGGGGGCCATAAGGAATAATGAGCAGTTCTTC
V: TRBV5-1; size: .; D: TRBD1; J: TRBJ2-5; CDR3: CASSSVPAGGIGETQYF; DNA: TGCGCCAGCAGCTCAGTCCCGGCAGGGGGCATAGGAGAGACCCAGTACTTC
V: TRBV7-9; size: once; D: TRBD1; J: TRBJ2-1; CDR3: CASSSNAWTGVYNEQFF; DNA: TGTGCCAGCAGCTCCAACGCCTGGACAGGGGTCTACAATGAGCAGTTCTTC
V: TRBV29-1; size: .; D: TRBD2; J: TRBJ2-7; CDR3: CSVEVATSGRAYEQYF; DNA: TGCAGCGTTGAAGTTGCGACTAGCGGGAGGGCCTACGAGCAGTACTTC
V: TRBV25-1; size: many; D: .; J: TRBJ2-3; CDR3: CASSEFQGRGRDTQYF; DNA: TGTGCCAGCAGTGAATTCCAGGGGCGAGGCAGAGATACGCAGTATTTT
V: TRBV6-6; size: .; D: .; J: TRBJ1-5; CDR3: CASREWDINQPQHF; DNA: TGTGCCAGCAGAGAATGGGACATAAATCAGCCCCAGCATTTT
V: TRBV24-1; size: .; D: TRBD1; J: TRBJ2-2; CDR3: CATSDQGAAGELFF; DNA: TGTGCCACCAGTGACCAGGGGGCCGCGGGGGAGCTGTTTTTT
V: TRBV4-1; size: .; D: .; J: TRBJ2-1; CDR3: CASSQDPTGSYNEQFF; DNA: TGCGCCAGCAGCCAAGATCCGACTGGCTCCTACAATGAGCAGTTCTTC